This T cell receptor (beta chain) was profiled in a study of early T cells in non-severe SARS-CoV-2 infection. The CDR3 is 18 residues long. Losses at the gene ends were 2 bases for V and 0 bases for J; bases not matched to a gene: 8. Germline-derived CDR1 and CDR2 are KGHDR and SFDVKD. TCRdb reprocessed the 5' RACE reads via MiXCR and lists one record per CDR3 protein. This table has approximately 90,000 distinct CDR3 sequences, 11% appearing once. The TCR was taken from an adult who was a healthcare worker with PCR-confirmed SARS-CoV-2 infection or an uninfected control (not recorded which). The source material was whole blood, sampled at baseline. The rearrangement joins TRBV24-1 to TRBJ2-3; 9 bases are a match to TRBD2. The CDR3, as DNA: TGTGCCACCAGTGATTCGAGGCTAGCGGGGAGGAGCACAGATACGCAGTATTTT. Translating gives CATSDSRLAGRSTDTQYF.